These 21 T cell receptor beta chains originate from one sample sequenced in a study of PD-L1 blockade in urothelial cancer. As to time point: peripheral blood 6 weeks after treatment start. The protocol was immunoSEQ multiplex PCR, while the TCRdb copy is restricted to in-frame clones and leaves out a portion. The sample comprises around 26,000 clones, approximately 77% of which are singletons, and roughly 1.5% rests with the top ten. The specimen comprised PBMCs, sampled around atezolizumab (anti-PD-L1) treatment. Receptors were obtained from a man between 65 and 80 years old with urothelial cancer.

The chain combines TRBV28 with TRBJ2-2; D remains unclear. From germline, CDR1 is MDHEN and CDR2 SYDVKM. The CDR3 consists of 14 residues. With 7 bases removed from V and 3 bases from J, the gap between germline ends came to 12 bases. This CDR3 is CASIGQPDTGELFF. The CDR3 nucleotides read TGTGCCAGCATTGGGCAGCCCGACACCGGGGAGCTGTTTTTT.

The V and J genes are TRBV11-3 and TRBJ2-1, with D possibly matching TRBD2 (6 bases). The V end lost 4 bases, the J end lost 8 bases, and 18 bases lay between the germline ends. Germline V lookup: CDR1 SGHNT, CDR2 YENEEA. This CDR3 spans 15 amino acids. The CDR3 is CASSSGRTKGDEQFF. The CDR3 region has the DNA TGTGCCAGCAGCTCAGGCAGGACTAAAGGGGATGAGCAGTTCTTC. The full variable domain, completed using reference TRBV11-3 and TRBJ2-1, is EAGVVQSPRYKIIEKKQPVAFWCNPISGHNTLYWYLQNLGQGPELLIRYENEEAVDDSQLPKDRFSAERLKGVDSTLKIQPAELGDSAVYLCASSSGRTKGDEQFFGPGTRLTVL.

The chain couples TRBV5-8 to TRBJ2-2; weak D call: TRBD1 (5 bases). CDR1 and CDR2 from the germline V gene are SGHTS and YDEGEE. The ends were cut back, 4 bases at V and 3 bases at J, with 13 bases in the middle. The CDR3 runs to 15 residues. This CDR3 reads CASSPPSRDTGELFF. The CDR3 DNA reads TGTGCCAGCAGCCCGCCGAGCAGGGACACCGGGGAGCTGTTTTTT.

V is TRBV19 and J is TRBJ2-1, with 8 bases identical to TRBD2. Germline V CDR1 and CDR2: LNHDA, SQIVND (reference sequence). V was pared by 1 base and J by 6 bases, with 14 bases of the junction left unmatched. The length of the CDR3 is 18 residues. DNA of the CDR3: TGTGCCAGTAGTATAGGCCCTCAGGGCGGGAGGTATGGCAATGAGCAGTTCTTC. Protein product: CASSIGPQGGRYGNEQFF.

The table lists this clone with a count of one. The chain joins TRBV19 to TRBJ2-3; no clear D gene. Trimming took off 5 bases at V and 6 bases at J, with 15 bases between the two ends. This CDR3 spans 14 amino acids. Germline CDR1 is LNHDA and CDR2 is SQIVND (reference sequence). The CDR3 is CASSPTLRSDTQYF. CDR3 DNA: TGTGCCAGTAGTCCCACCCTCCGGAGCGATACGCAGTATTTT.

J is TRBJ2-1 and V is TRBV18; 10 nucleotides agree with TRBD1. V was pared by 0 bases and J by 2 bases, with 4 bases of the junction left unmatched. CDR1 and CDR2 from the germline V gene are KGHSH and LQKENI. The CDR3 loop spans 17 amino acids. CDR3 bases: TGTGCCAGCTCACCACCGGACAGGGGGGGCACCTACAATGAGCAGTTCTTC. Protein: CASSPPDRGGTYNEQFF.

The V call is TRBV5-1, the J call TRBJ2-5; 7 nucleotides match TRBD1. V shed 4 bases and J 5 bases; nucleotides not matched to a gene: 5. This CDR3 spans 13 amino acids. Germline V gene lookup returns CDR1 SGHRS and CDR2 YFSETQ. In DNA form, the CDR3 reads TGCGCCAGCAGCGCACAAGGGGGCGAGACCCAGTACTTC. This translates into CASSAQGGETQYF.

The chain is built from TRBV27 and TRBJ1-1; a weak D match, TRBD1 (5 bases). This CDR3 comprises 13 residues. CDR1 and CDR2 (germline): MNHEY, SMNVEV (reference sequence). Trimming took 3 bases from V and 5 from J, leaving 10 bases between them. CDR3 sequence: CASSFTGQTEAFF. The CDR3 nucleotides read TGTGCCAGCAGTTTCACAGGACAAACTGAAGCTTTCTTT.

The rearrangement joins TRBV28 to TRBJ2-5; TRBD1 aligns across 10 bases. The germline CDR1 and CDR2 sequences are MDHEN and SYDVKM. The CDR3 is made up of 19 amino acids. Losses at the gene ends were 5 bases for V and 0 bases for J; bases not matched to a gene: 15. The CDR3 DNA is TGTGCCAGCAGTCCATTCCCGGGACAGGGGAGAGGGCACCAAGAGACCCAGTACTTC. Its protein is CASSPFPGQGRGHQETQYF.

A single count supports this clone. The V call is TRBV30, the J call TRBJ2-1, with TRBD2 identical over 11 bases. V was clipped by 8 bases and J by 5 bases; unmatched bases: 5. The CDR3 contains 13 residues. Germline V gene sequence: CDR1 GTSNPN, CDR2 SVGIG (reference sequence). CDR3 nucleotides: TGTGCCCGGACGGGACTAGCGGACAATGAGCAGTTCTTC. Translated: CARTGLADNEQFF.

The CDR3 nucleotides are TGTGCCTGGAGCCGGGACAGGCCCTATGGCTACACCTTC. Translating it yields CAWSRDRPYGYTF. This rearrangement joins TRBV30 to TRBJ1-2; 8 bases agree with TRBD1. CDR1 GTSNPN and CDR2 SVGIG come from the germline V gene (reference sequence). This CDR3 spans 13 amino acids. V gave up 3 bases and J gave up 4 bases; unmatched junction bases: 4.

The V and J genes are TRBV5-6 and TRBJ2-7; D unresolved. The CDR3 loop spans 12 amino acids. V was shortened by 2 bases and J by 3 bases, with 6 bases between the two germline ends. CDR1 and CDR2 from the germline V gene are SGHDT and YYEEEE. CDR3 region: CASSLSIYEQYF. In DNA, the CDR3 is TGTGCCAGCAGCTTATCAATCTACGAGCAGTACTTC. The full variable domain, its missing parts supplied by reference TRBV5-6 and TRBJ2-7, is DAGVTQSPTHLIKTRGQQVTLRCSPKSGHDTVSWYQQALGQGPQFIFQYYEEEERQRGNFPDRFSGHQFPNYSSELNVNALLLGDSALYLCASSLSIYEQYFGPGTRLTVT.

CDR3 region: CASSHPTGLKAFF. The CDR3 region has the DNA TGTGCCAGCAGCCACCCGACAGGGCTCAAAGCTTTCTTT. This chain links TRBV4-2 with TRBJ1-1; TRBD1 matches 7 bases. Germline V CDR1 and CDR2: LGHNA, YNFKEQ. The CDR3 sequence is 13 residues long. V lost 3 bases and J lost 9; bases outside the gene matches: 7.

The CDR3 region is CASSLTSGSSTDTQYF. CDR3 bases: TGCGCCAGCAGCTTGACTAGCGGTTCTAGCACAGATACGCAGTATTTT. The chain uses TRBV5-1 and TRBJ2-3; 8 bases align to TRBD2. The V gene's germline CDR1 is SGHRS and CDR2 YFSETQ. The CDR3 has 16 amino acids. Trimming took 1 base from V and 0 from J; bases not matched to a gene: 4.

This chain links TRBV7-2 with TRBJ2-3; D unclear. This CDR3 is built from 16 residues. V gave up 6 bases and J gave up 0 bases, with 16 bases separating them. Germline V gene lookup returns CDR1 SGHTA and CDR2 FQGNSA. CDR3 residues: CASSSPDTPSTDTQYF. The CDR3 coding sequence is TGTGCCAGCAGTTCCCCCGACACCCCTAGCACAGATACGCAGTATTTT.

The table lists this clone with a count of one. This chain uses TRBV4-1 with TRBJ1-5; no reliable D call. Germline loops: CDR1 MGHRA, CDR2 YSYEKL. CDR3 length: 15 residues. Trimming removed 2 bases at V and 9 bases at J, with 17 bases between. CDR3 in amino acids: CASSQSVVPERPQHF. CDR3 sequence (DNA): TGCGCCAGCAGCCAATCAGTCGTTCCCGAACGGCCCCAGCATTTT.

The chain recombines TRBV27 with TRBJ1-4; D is ambiguous. The CDR3 has 15 amino acids. Germline CDR1 and CDR2: MNHEY and SMNVEV (reference sequence). The germline V and J ends were trimmed by 5 bases and 7 bases, with 17 bases remaining between them. The CDR3 sequence: CASSLGLNRGEKLFF. The CDR3 DNA follows: TGTGCCAGCAGTCTCGGACTTAACCGGGGTGAAAAACTGTTTTTT.

The V gene is TRBV10-1, the J gene TRBJ2-7; D is unresolved. Trimming took off 2 bases at V and 2 bases at J, with 10 bases between the two ends. This CDR3 spans 14 amino acids. Germline loops: CDR1 WNHNN, CDR2 SYGVQD (reference sequence). The CDR3 is CASSEGQATYEQYF. The CDR3 DNA sequence: TGCGCCAGCAGTGAGGGCCAGGCAACCTACGAGCAGTACTTC.

The chain recombines TRBV6-5 with TRBJ2-3; tentative D call: TRBD2 (5 bases). V lost 2 bases and J 4 bases, leaving 13 bases between the germline ends. The germline V gene encodes CDR1 MNHEY and CDR2 SVGAGI. The CDR3 contains 15 residues. Here the CDR3 DNA reads TGTGCCAGCAGTTACGAGTCGGGAAGCCCAGATACGCAGTATTTT. Its translation: CASSYESGSPDTQYF.

This sequence joins TRBV28 and TRBJ1-2, with 9 bases that match TRBD1. Germline V gene data show CDR1 as MDHEN and CDR2 as SYDVKM. V lost 8 bases and J lost 3; bases outside the gene matches: 10. This CDR3 comprises 15 residues. Here the CDR3 reads CASGQGTLSYYGYTF. The CDR3 nucleotides are TGTGCCAGCGGACAGGGGACCCTATCCTACTATGGCTACACCTTC.

This clone showed up just once. The gene calls are TRBV19 and TRBJ1-1, with 9 positions matching TRBD1. This CDR3 spans 17 amino acids. Germline V gene data show CDR1 as LNHDA and CDR2 as SQIVND (reference sequence). Trimming cost V 3 bases and J 5 bases; bases outside gene matches: 13. The CDR3 loop reads CASSIGPGQGGGTEAFF. CDR3 in DNA: TGTGCCAGTAGTATCGGTCCGGGACAGGGAGGAGGAACTGAAGCTTTCTTT.